Below are 24 T cell receptor beta chains sequenced from a single sample in a study of blood T cells in healthy people across ages. For the second PCR, which ran for about 7 to 11 cycles, a sample-barcoded 5' primer and a J-beta primer mix were used. From the 5' RACE reads, TCRdb called clonotypes with MiXCR, one entry per CDR3 protein. The sample includes 1.5 million to 2 million distinct CDR3 sequences, about 49% of them seen just once. The sequencing input was blood. These receptors were obtained from a middle-aged woman in good health.

The J gene is TRBJ1-2, the V gene TRBV12-3 or TRBV12-4; D perhaps matches TRBD1 (5 bases). The CDR3 extends over 10 amino acids. Trimming pared 11 bases from V and 7 bases from J, leaving 11 bases between. The CDR3 is CAAGGPGYTF. DNA for the CDR3: TGTGCCGCTGGGGGACCTGGCTACACCTTC.

The chain employs TRBV20-1 and TRBJ2-5; 9 nucleotides match TRBD1. Germline assignment: CDR1 DFQATT and CDR2 SNEGSKA (reference sequence). The CDR3 sequence is 14 residues long. The V gene end was trimmed by 5 bases and the J gene end by 0 bases; junction bases not matched to a gene: 4. The CDR3 DNA follows: TGCAGTGCTGGGGACAGGGCCTACCAAGAGACCCAGTACTTC. Protein: CSAGDRAYQETQYF.

This chain uses TRBV7-2 with TRBJ2-7; maybe TRBD2 (5 bases). Matching the DNA end better, TRBJ2-5 makes the J call doubtful. Germline CDR1 and CDR2: SGHTA and FQGNSA. The CDR3 is 16 amino acids. DNA for the CDR3: TGTGCCAGCAGCTTACCGATGGGCGGGCTAGGGGAGACCCAGTACTTC. This sequence encodes CASSLPMGGLGETQYF.

The chain carries TRBV6-2 or TRBV6-3 and TRBJ2-1; D is possibly TRBD2 (5 bases). Germline V lookup: CDR1 MNHEY, CDR2 SVGEGT. This CDR3 region has 13 residues. V was cut by 5 bases and J by 6 bases, with 11 bases left in between. CDR3: CASSVAGINEQFF. As DNA, the CDR3 is TGTGCCAGCAGTGTGGCCGGGATCAATGAGCAGTTCTTC.

This clonotype was detected only once. J is TRBJ2-3 and V is TRBV4-3; D tentatively reads TRBD1 or TRBD2 (5 bases each). V lost 3 bases and J lost 3, with 13 bases in between. The length of the CDR3 is 15 residues. From germline, CDR1 is LGHNA and CDR2 YSLEER. CDR3 in DNA: TGCGCCAGCAGCCAGGGGCGGTGGGGGACAGATACGCAGTATTTT. Its translation: CASSQGRWGTDTQYF.

The DNA of the CDR3 is TGTGCCAGCAGCTTAGTCGCGACAGGGACGGGCTATGGCTACACCTTC. Its protein is CASSLVATGTGYGYTF. The V and J genes are TRBV7-8 and TRBJ1-2; TRBD1 aligns across 7 bases. The CDR3 runs to 16 residues. J gave up 4 bases and V 1 base, and 9 bases lay outside the gene matches. Germline-derived CDR1 and CDR2 are SGHVS and FQNEAQ.

This chain uses TRBV12-3 or TRBV12-4 with TRBJ1-2; D not resolved. V was cut by 7 bases and J by 8 bases, with 14 bases left in between. This CDR3 has 12 residues. The CDR3 reads CASTFGREGYTF. The DNA of the CDR3 is TGTGCCAGCACCTTTGGGAGGGAAGGCTACACCTTC.

The chain combines TRBV20-1 with TRBJ1-6, with D possibly being TRBD1 (5 bases). The CDR3 is 14 residues long. V gave up 3 bases and J gave up 6 bases, with 12 bases separating them. Germline V gives CDR1 DFQATT, CDR2 SNEGSKA (reference sequence). Here the CDR3 reads CSARGRDGNSPLHF. In DNA form, the CDR3 reads TGCAGTGCTAGGGGCCGGGACGGTAATTCACCCCTCCACTTT.

J is TRBJ2-1 and V is TRBV4-3; possibly TRBD2 for D (6 bases). The J call may be incorrect, as the DNA end agrees better with TRBJ2-7. The CDR3 is made up of 14 amino acids. Germline V gene data show CDR1 as LGHNA and CDR2 as YSLEER. Here the CDR3 DNA reads TGCGCCAGCAGCCCCGACGGGGGAAACAATGAGCAGTACTTC. This encodes CASSPDGGNNEQYF.

V is TRBV4-2 and J is TRBJ1-5; D remains unclear. V was cut by 3 bases and J by 0 bases, with 9 bases left in between. CDR1 is LGHNA and CDR2 is YNFKEQ in the germline V gene. CDR3 size: 15 residues. In DNA form, the CDR3 reads TGTGCCAGCAGCCAGGCCCTTATTAGCAATCAGCCCCAGCATTTT. It is translated as CASSQALISNQPQHF.

This clonotype was seen a few times. V is TRBV24-1 and J is TRBJ2-4, with 11 bases identical to TRBD1. Germline V CDR1 and CDR2: KGHDR, SFDVKD. With 4 bases clipped from V and 8 bases from J, the junction kept 9 bases outside the gene matches. The CDR3 consists of 16 residues. The CDR3 nucleotides are TGTGCCACCAGTGACCCCGCCGGGACAGGGGGTGACATTCAGTACTTC. This encodes CATSDPAGTGGDIQYF.

V usage is TRBV29-1 and J usage is TRBJ1-2; 7 nucleotides line up with TRBD1. Germline V lookup: CDR1 SQVTM, CDR2 ANQGSEA. The CDR3 loop spans 13 amino acids. Trimming took 1 base from V and 6 from J; bases not matched to a gene: 5. The CDR3, as DNA: TGCAGCGTTGAAGCAGGGGGTTTTAATGGCTACACCTTC. Translation gives CSVEAGGFNGYTF.

V usage is TRBV20-1 and J usage is TRBJ2-4, with 11 bases that match TRBD1. The J call may be faulty, since TRBJ2-7 better matches the DNA end. The CDR3 extends over 14 amino acids. The germline gives CDR1 DFQATT, CDR2 SNEGSKA (reference sequence). The CDR3 reads CSATMDRGLYEQYF. The CDR3 bases are TGCAGTGCCACCATGGACAGGGGGCTCTACGAGCAGTACTTC.

The V gene is TRBV7-2, the J gene TRBJ2-1, with D perhaps TRBD1 (6 bases). The CDR3 is 14 residues long. CDR1 is SGHTA, CDR2 FQGNSA, per germline. V was clipped by 5 bases and J by 13 bases, with 21 bases between them. DNA for the CDR3: TGTGCCAGCAGCCCGGTGAGGGGGATGGGCGTTCAGTTCTTC. Amino acid sequence: CASSPVRGMGVQFF.

The rearrangement joins TRBV27 to TRBJ2-7; 12 bases fit TRBD2. With 3 bases clipped from V and 2 bases from J, the junction kept 5 bases outside the gene matches. The CDR3 extends over 16 amino acids. Germline V gene lookup returns CDR1 MNHEY and CDR2 SMNVEV (reference sequence). The CDR3 coding sequence is TGTGCCAGCAGTTTCTTACTAGCGGGGGGCCCCTACGAGCAGTACTTC. As protein: CASSFLLAGGPYEQYF.

This chain connects TRBV2 to TRBJ2-5; D may be TRBD1 or TRBD2 (6 bases each). Germline lookup yields CDR1 SNHLY and CDR2 FYNNEI. This CDR3 spans 13 amino acids. Trimming removed 7 bases at V and 3 bases at J, with 12 bases between. The CDR3 DNA is TGTGCCAGCAAGGGGGGAAGGGAAGAGACCCAGTACTTC. It is translated as CASKGGREETQYF. Variable domain in full (rest from reference TRBV2 and TRBJ2-5): EPEVTQTPSHQVTQMGQEVILRCVPISNHLYFYWYRQILGQKVEFLVSFYNNEISEKSEIFDDQFSVERPDGSNFTLKIRSTKLEDSAMYFCASKGGREETQYFGPGTRLLVL.

This clonotype appeared once. The V gene is TRBV4-1, the J gene TRBJ1-5; weak D call: TRBD1 (5 bases). Germline-derived CDR1 and CDR2 are MGHRA and YSYEKL. The CDR3 contains 17 residues. V lost 4 bases and J lost 0, with 16 bases in between. CDR3 in amino acids: CASSPRTLEDSNQPQHF. In DNA, the CDR3 is TGCGCCAGCAGCCCGCGGACATTAGAAGATAGCAATCAGCCCCAGCATTTT.

The V and J genes are TRBV6-2 or TRBV6-3 and TRBJ2-5; D ambiguous. The CDR3 is made up of 13 amino acids. Looked up from germline, CDR1 is MNHEY and CDR2 is SVGEGT. Trimming removed 5 bases at V and 5 bases at J, with 12 bases between. The DNA for the CDR3 is TGTGCCAGCAGTGGACGGGCGGCGGAGACCCAGTACTTC. Encoded protein: CASSGRAAETQYF.

There are a few counts of this clonotype. The rearrangement joins TRBV11-1 to TRBJ2-5; possible D gene TRBD2, 5 bases. CDR1 is SGHAT and CDR2 is FQDESV in the germline V gene (reference sequence). CDR3 size: 14 residues. V gave up 4 bases and J gave up 5 bases, with 14 bases separating them. In DNA form, the CDR3 reads TGTGCCAGCAGCTCCAGATCCCCGGGGGAGACCCAGTACTTC. Amino acids: CASSSRSPGETQYF. Looking up the rest from reference TRBV11-1 and TRBJ2-5 gives the full variable domain: EAEVAQSPRYKITEKSQAVAFWCDPISGHATLYWYRQILGQGPELLVQFQDESVVDDSQLPKDRFSAERLKGVDSTLKIQPAELGDSAMYLCASSSRSPGETQYFGPGTRLLVL.

This clonotype was counted a few times. The rearrangement uses TRBV11-3 and TRBJ2-4, with no clear D. V dropped 3 bases and J dropped 5 bases, with 8 bases sitting between them. This CDR3 region has 13 residues. Germline-derived CDR1 and CDR2 are SGHNT and YENEEA. The DNA of the CDR3 is TGTGCCAGCAGCTTGAGGACGGAAAACATTCAGTACTTC. It yields the protein CASSLRTENIQYF.

The rearrangement uses TRBV5-6 and TRBJ2-3, with D perhaps TRBD2 (6 bases). Germline V gene lookup returns CDR1 SGHDT and CDR2 YYEEEE. V was shortened by 0 bases and J by 5 bases, with 16 bases between the two germline ends. The CDR3 is 16 amino acids. The CDR3, as DNA: TGTGCCAGCAGCTTGGAGGCGGGACGCTACGGAGATACGCAGTATTTT. Translating it yields CASSLEAGRYGDTQYF.

The gene calls are TRBV6-2 or TRBV6-3 and TRBJ2-3; D gene unclear. V lost 6 bases to trimming and J lost 2 bases, with 9 bases between them. CDR1 MNHEY and CDR2 SVGEGT come from the germline V gene. This CDR3 has 13 amino acids. CDR3 sequence (DNA): TGTGCCAGCAGACGGGCCTTCACAGATACGCAGTATTTT. Its translation: CASRRAFTDTQYF.

J is TRBJ2-1 and V is TRBV7-2; the D gene could be TRBD1 or TRBD2 (6 bases each). The end of the DNA is better explained by TRBJ2-7, so the J call may be wrong. The CDR3 has 16 amino acids. CDR1 and CDR2 (germline): SGHTA, FQGNSA. CDR3 sequence reads: CASSLAFGGGRNEQYF. As DNA, the CDR3 is TGTGCCAGCAGCTTAGCTTTCGGGGGCGGGCGCAATGAGCAGTACTTC.

The V gene is TRBV20-1, the J gene TRBJ1-2; the D is unclear. Trimming removed 2 bases from V and 3 bases from J, with 7 bases in between. This CDR3 is built from 12 residues. The germline V gene encodes CDR1 DFQATT and CDR2 SNEGSKA (reference sequence). The CDR3 sequence is CSARFIDYGYTF. Written as DNA, the CDR3 is TGCAGTGCTAGATTCATTGACTATGGCTACACCTTC.